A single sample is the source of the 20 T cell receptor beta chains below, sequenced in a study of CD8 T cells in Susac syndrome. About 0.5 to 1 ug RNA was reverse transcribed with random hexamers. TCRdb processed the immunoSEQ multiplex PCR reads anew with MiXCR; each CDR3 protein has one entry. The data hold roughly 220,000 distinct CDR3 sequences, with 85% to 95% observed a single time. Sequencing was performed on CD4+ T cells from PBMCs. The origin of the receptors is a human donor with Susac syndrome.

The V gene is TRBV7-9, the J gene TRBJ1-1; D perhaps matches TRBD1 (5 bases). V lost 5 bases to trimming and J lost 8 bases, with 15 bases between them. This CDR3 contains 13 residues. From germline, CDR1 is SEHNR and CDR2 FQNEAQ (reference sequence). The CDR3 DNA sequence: TGTGCCAGCAGCCGCTCCCAAGGGGCGGAAGCTTTCTTT. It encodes CASSRSQGAEAFF.

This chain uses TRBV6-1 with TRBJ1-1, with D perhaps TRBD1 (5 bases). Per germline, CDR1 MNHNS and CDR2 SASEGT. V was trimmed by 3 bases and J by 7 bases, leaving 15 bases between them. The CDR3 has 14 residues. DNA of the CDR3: TGTGCCAGCAGTGAGCCCGGGGCCCAGGGTGAAGCTTTCTTT. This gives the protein CASSEPGAQGEAFF.

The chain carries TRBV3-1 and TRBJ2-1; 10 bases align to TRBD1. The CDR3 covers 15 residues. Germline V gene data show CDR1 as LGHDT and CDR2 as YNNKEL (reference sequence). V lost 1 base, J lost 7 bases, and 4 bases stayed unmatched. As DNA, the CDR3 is TGTGCCAGCAGCCAAGGGCCGGACAGGGGGAATGAGCAGTTCTTC. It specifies CASSQGPDRGNEQFF.

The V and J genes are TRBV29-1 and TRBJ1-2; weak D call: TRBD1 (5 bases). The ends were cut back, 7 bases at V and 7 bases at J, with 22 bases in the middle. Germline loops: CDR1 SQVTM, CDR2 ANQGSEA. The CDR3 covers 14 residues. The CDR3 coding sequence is TGCAGCGGCGGCCCGGGGGGTGGGGCATCTGGCTACACCTTC. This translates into CSGGPGGGASGYTF. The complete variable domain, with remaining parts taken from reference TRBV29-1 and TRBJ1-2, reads SAVISQKPSRDICQRGTSLTIQCQVDSQVTMMFWYRQQPGQSLTLIATANQGSEATYESGFVIDKFPISRPNLTFSTLTVSNMSPEDSSIYLCSGGPGGGASGYTFGSGTRLTVV.

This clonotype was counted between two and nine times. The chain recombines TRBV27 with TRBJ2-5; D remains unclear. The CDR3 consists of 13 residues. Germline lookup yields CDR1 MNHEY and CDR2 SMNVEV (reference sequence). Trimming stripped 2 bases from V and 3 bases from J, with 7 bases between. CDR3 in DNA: TGTGCCAGCAGTTTAGGAGCCGAAGAGACCCAGTACTTC. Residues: CASSLGAEETQYF.

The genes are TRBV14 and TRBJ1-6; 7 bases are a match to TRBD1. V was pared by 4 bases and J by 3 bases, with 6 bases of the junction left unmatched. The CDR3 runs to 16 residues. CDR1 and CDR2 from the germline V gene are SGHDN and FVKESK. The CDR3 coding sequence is TGTGCCAGCAGCCGGTTACAGGGGAACTATAATTCACCCCTCCACTTT. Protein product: CASSRLQGNYNSPLHF.

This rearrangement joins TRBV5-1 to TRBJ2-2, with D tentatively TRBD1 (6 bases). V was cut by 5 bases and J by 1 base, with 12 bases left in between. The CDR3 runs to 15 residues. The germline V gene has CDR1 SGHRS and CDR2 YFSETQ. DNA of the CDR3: TGCGCCAGCAGTTACTCGGGACAGAACACCGGGGAGCTGTTTTTT. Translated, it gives CASSYSGQNTGELFF. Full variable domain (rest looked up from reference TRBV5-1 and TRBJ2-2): KAGVTQTPRYLIKTRGQQVTLSCSPISGHRSVSWYQQTPGQGLQFLFEYFSETQRNKGNFPGRFSGRQFSNSRSEMNVSTLELGDSALYLCASSYSGQNTGELFFGEGSRLTVL.

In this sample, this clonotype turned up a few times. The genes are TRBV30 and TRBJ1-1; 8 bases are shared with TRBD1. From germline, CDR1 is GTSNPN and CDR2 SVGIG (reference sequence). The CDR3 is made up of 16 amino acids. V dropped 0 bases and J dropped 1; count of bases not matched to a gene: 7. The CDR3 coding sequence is TGTGCCTGGAGTGTCCCACGGACAGGGAGGAACACTGAAGCTTTCTTT. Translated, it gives CAWSVPRTGRNTEAFF.

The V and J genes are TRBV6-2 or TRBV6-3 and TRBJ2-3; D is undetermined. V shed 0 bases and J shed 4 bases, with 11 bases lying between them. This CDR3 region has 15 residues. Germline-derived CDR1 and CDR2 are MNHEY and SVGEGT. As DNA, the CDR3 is TGTGCCAGCAGTTACTCGGACCCAGGCGCAGATACGCAGTATTTT. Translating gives CASSYSDPGADTQYF.

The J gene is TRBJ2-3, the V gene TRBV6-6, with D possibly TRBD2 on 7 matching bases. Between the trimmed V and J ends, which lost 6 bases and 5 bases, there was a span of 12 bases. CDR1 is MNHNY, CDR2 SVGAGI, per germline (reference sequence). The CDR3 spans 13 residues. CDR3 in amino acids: CASSYREGDTQYF. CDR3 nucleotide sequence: TGTGCCAGCAGCTACAGGGAGGGAGATACGCAGTATTTT.

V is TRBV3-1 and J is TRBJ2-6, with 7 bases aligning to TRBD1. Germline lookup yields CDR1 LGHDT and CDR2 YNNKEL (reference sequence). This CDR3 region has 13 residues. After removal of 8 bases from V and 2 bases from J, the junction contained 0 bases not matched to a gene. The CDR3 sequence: CASDRAGANVLTF. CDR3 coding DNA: TGTGCCAGCGACAGGGCTGGGGCCAACGTCCTGACTTTC.

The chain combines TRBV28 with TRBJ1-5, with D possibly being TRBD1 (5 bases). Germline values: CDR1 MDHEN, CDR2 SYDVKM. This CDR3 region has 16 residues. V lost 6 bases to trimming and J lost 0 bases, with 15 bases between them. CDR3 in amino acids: CASSRTGTDSNQPQHF. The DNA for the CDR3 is TGTGCCAGCAGCCGAACCGGGACGGATAGCAATCAGCCCCAGCATTTT.

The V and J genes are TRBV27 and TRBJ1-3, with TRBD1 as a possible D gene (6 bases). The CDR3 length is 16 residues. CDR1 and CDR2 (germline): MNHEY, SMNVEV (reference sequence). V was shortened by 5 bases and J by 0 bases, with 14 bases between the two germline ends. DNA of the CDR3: TGTGCCAGCAGTAAACGACAGGAGAGCTCTGGAAACACCATATATTTT. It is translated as CASSKRQESSGNTIYF.

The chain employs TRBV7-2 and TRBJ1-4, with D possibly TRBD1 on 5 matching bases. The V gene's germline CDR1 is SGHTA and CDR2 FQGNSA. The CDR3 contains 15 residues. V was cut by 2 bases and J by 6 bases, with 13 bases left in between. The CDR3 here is CASSLIRAGHEKLFF. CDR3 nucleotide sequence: TGTGCCAGCAGCTTAATCAGGGCAGGGCATGAAAAACTGTTTTTT.

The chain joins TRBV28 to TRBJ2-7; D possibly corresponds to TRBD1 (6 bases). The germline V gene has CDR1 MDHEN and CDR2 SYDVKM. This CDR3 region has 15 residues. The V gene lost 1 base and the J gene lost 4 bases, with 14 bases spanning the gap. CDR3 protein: CASSLYRVGGYEQYF. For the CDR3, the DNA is TGTGCCAGCAGTTTATACAGGGTAGGAGGTTACGAGCAGTACTTC.

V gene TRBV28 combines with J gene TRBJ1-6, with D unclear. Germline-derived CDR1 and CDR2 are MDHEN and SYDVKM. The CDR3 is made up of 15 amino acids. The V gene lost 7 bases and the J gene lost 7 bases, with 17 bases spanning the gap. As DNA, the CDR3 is TGTGCCAGCACCCCCATCAGTCCAGGCAATTCACCCCTCCACTTT. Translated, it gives CASTPISPGNSPLHF.

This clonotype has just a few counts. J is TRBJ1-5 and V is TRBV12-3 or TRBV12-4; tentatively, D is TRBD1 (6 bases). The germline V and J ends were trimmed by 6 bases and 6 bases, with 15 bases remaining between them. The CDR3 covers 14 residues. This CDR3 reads CASRRGLEPQPQHF. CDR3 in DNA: TGTGCCAGCAGACGGGGGCTTGAGCCTCAGCCCCAGCATTTT.

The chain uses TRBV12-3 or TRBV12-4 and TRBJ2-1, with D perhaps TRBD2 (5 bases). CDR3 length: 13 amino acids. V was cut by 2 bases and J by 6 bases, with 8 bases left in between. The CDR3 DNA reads TGTGCCAGCAGTTTATGGAGCGGCAATGAGCAGTTCTTC. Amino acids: CASSLWSGNEQFF.

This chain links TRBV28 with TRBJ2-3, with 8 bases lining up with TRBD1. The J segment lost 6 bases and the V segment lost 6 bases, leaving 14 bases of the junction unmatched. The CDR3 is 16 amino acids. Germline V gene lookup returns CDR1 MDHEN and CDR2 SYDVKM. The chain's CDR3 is CASSNDRGGRWDTQYF. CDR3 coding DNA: TGTGCCAGCAGCAACGACAGGGGAGGTCGCTGGGATACGCAGTATTTT.

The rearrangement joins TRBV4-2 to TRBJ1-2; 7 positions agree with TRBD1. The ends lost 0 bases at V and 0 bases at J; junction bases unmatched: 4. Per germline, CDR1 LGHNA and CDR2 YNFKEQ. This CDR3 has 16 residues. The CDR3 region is CASSQDPQGANYGYTF. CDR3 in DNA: TGTGCCAGCAGCCAAGATCCGCAGGGGGCTAACTATGGCTACACCTTC.